What follows are 27 T cell receptor beta chains derived from one specimen sequenced in a study of blood T cell repertoires in COVID-19. The table came from immunoSEQ multiplex PCR; TCRdb's copy has only in-frame clones and leaves some out. The table includes about 200,000 clones, roughly 83% detected once. Sequenced: peripheral blood. These receptors all stem from a man aged 35-49 years with acute or convalescent COVID-19.

This clone was seen just once. V and J are TRBV5-5 and TRBJ2-3; D remains ambiguous. There are 15 residues in the CDR3. In germline, CDR1 is SGHKS, CDR2 YYEKEE (reference sequence). Trimming took 2 bases from V and 6 from J, leaving 16 bases between them. The CDR3 reads CASSFLVRPEDTQYF. The CDR3 nucleotides read TGTGCCAGCAGCTTTCTTGTACGGCCGGAGGATACGCAGTATTTT.

The gene calls are TRBV6-5 and TRBJ1-1; D ambiguous. The germline V gene has CDR1 MNHEY and CDR2 SVGAGI. This CDR3 has 13 residues. V lost 7 bases, J lost 5 bases, and 14 bases lay in between. The CDR3 sequence: CASTEGRETEAFF. CDR3 DNA: TGTGCCAGCACCGAGGGAAGGGAAACTGAAGCTTTCTTT.

The rearrangement joins TRBV5-1 to TRBJ2-5; a possible D gene is TRBD2 (6 bases). Trimming stripped 2 bases from V and 5 bases from J, with 16 bases between. The CDR3 sequence is 15 residues long. Germline loops: CDR1 SGHRS, CDR2 YFSETQ. The CDR3 region is CASSLVGDRGETQYF. For the CDR3, the DNA is TGCGCCAGCAGCTTAGTGGGGGACCGGGGGGAGACCCAGTACTTC.

The genes are TRBV9 and TRBJ1-2, with a possible D match to TRBD1 (5 bases). Germline V gene sequence: CDR1 SGDLS, CDR2 YYNGEE. CDR3 length: 17 amino acids. Trimming removed 2 bases from V and 5 bases from J, with 22 bases in between. The CDR3 bases are TGTGCCAGCAGCGTCTCCTCCAACGGGGGTAGCCTATATGGCTACACCTTC. It translates to CASSVSSNGGSLYGYTF.

V and J are TRBV5-1 and TRBJ2-7, with TRBD1 matching 10 bases. The CDR3 totals 15 residues. J was trimmed by 3 bases and V by 2 bases; bases with no gene match: 5. Germline V gene sequence: CDR1 SGHRS, CDR2 YFSETQ. In DNA, the CDR3 is TGCGCCAGCAGCTTAACCCGGGACAGGGGCTACGAGCAGTACTTC. This encodes CASSLTRDRGYEQYF.

The chain couples TRBV18 to TRBJ1-1; no clear D gene. The V and J ends lost 8 bases and 5 bases respectively, with 12 bases between them. The CDR3 loop spans 12 amino acids. Per germline, CDR1 KGHSH and CDR2 LQKENI. The CDR3 here is CASLRRETEAFF. CDR3 DNA sequence: TGTGCCAGCCTCCGAAGGGAGACTGAAGCTTTCTTT.

This clone was detected only a few times. The chain has TRBV15 and TRBJ2-5; no reliable D call. Trimming took off 0 bases at V and 12 bases at J, with 20 bases between the two ends. From germline, CDR1 is LNHNV and CDR2 YYDKDF (reference sequence). This CDR3 is built from 15 residues. This CDR3 is CATSRDSRPEASKYF. The CDR3 coding sequence is TGTGCCACCAGCAGAGATAGTAGGCCCGAGGCCTCCAAGTACTTC.

The chain's CDR3 is CASRQGWGYTF. As DNA, the CDR3 is TGTGCCAGCAGACAGGGCTGGGGCTACACCTTC. This rearrangement joins TRBV25-1 to TRBJ1-2, with a weak D call TRBD1 (6 bases). The germline V gene encodes CDR1 MGHDK and CDR2 SYGVNS. The CDR3 consists of 11 residues. Trimming took 6 bases from V and 8 from J, leaving 10 bases between them.

The chain employs TRBV19 and TRBJ1-3; 7 bases map to TRBD1. The germline CDR1 and CDR2 sequences are LNHDA and SQIVND (reference sequence). Unmatched junction bases numbered 15, after V lost 10 bases and J lost 6 bases. The CDR3 is 15 residues long. CDR3 sequence: CATRDSPGLINTIYF. For the CDR3, the DNA is TGTGCCACCCGGGACAGCCCCGGCCTAATAAACACCATATATTTT.

The chain has TRBV2 and TRBJ2-2; 10 nucleotides agree with TRBD1. This CDR3 is 16 amino acids long. Trimming at V came to 6 bases and at J to 5 bases, leaving 9 bases not matched to a gene. Germline CDR1 SNHLY, CDR2 FYNNEI. The CDR3 sequence is CASSLEGTGETGELFF. The CDR3, as DNA: TGTGCCAGCAGCCTTGAGGGGACAGGGGAAACCGGGGAGCTGTTTTTT.

The chain joins TRBV5-1 to TRBJ2-4, with D possibly TRBD1 on 6 matching bases. There are 12 residues in the CDR3. Trimming removed 0 bases from V and 8 bases from J, with 6 bases in between. Germline V gives CDR1 SGHRS, CDR2 YFSETQ. The CDR3, as DNA: TGCGCCAGCAGCTTGGAGGGGGACATTCAGTACTTC. This codes for CASSLEGDIQYF.

The chain couples TRBV7-9 to TRBJ1-1, with D tentatively TRBD1 (6 bases). Trimming left V 5 bases short and J 1 base short, with 17 bases between. CDR3 size: 16 residues. Germline CDR1 reads SEHNR; CDR2 reads FQNEAQ (reference sequence). The CDR3 sequence: CASSPLDAQGNTEAFF. The DNA for the CDR3 is TGTGCCAGCAGCCCATTGGATGCACAGGGGAACACTGAAGCTTTCTTT.

The chain couples TRBV10-1 to TRBJ2-7, with 8 bases identical to TRBD2. The CDR3 loop spans 15 amino acids. With V trimmed by 5 bases and J by 0 bases, 6 bases remained unmatched. The V gene's germline CDR1 is WNHNN and CDR2 SYGVQD (reference sequence). In DNA, the CDR3 is TGCGCCAGCAGTAAAGCGGGGGAAAGCTCCTACGAGCAGTACTTC. It is translated as CASSKAGESSYEQYF.

The V and J genes are TRBV18 and TRBJ1-2, with D perhaps TRBD1 (5 bases). V was shortened by 4 bases and J by 4 bases, with 16 bases between the two germline ends. Germline CDR1 KGHSH, CDR2 LQKENI. The CDR3 length is 15 residues. In DNA form, the CDR3 reads TGTGCCAGCTCACTCCCAACAGGAACGGTCTATGGCTACACCTTC. The encoded protein is CASSLPTGTVYGYTF.

The chain links TRBV5-6 to TRBJ1-2; TRBD1 agrees at 12 bases. V was clipped by 3 bases and J by 8 bases; unmatched bases: 5. The CDR3 consists of 14 residues. In germline, CDR1 is SGHDT, CDR2 YYEEEE. CDR3 bases: TGTGCCAGCAGCTGGGACAGGGGGCGGGGCGGCTACACCTTC. Encoded protein: CASSWDRGRGGYTF. The full variable domain, rest sourced from reference TRBV5-6 and TRBJ1-2, is DAGVTQSPTHLIKTRGQQVTLRCSPKSGHDTVSWYQQALGQGPQFIFQYYEEEERQRGNFPDRFSGHQFPNYSSELNVNALLLGDSALYLCASSWDRGRGGYTFGSGTRLTVV.

This clone was observed a few times. The chain carries TRBV4-1 and TRBJ2-3; 9 positions match TRBD2. Germline loops: CDR1 MGHRA, CDR2 YSYEKL. V shed 1 base, J shed 2 bases, and the junction held 7 bases outside the gene matches. The CDR3 is 17 amino acids. CDR3 sequence reads: CASSQGVSGRPTDTQYF. CDR3 in DNA: TGCGCCAGCAGCCAAGGCGTTAGCGGGAGACCCACAGATACGCAGTATTTT.

The J gene is TRBJ2-1, the V gene TRBV5-1; 13 bases align to TRBD2. The V and J ends lost 5 bases and 15 bases, in that order; junction bases with no gene match: 14. Germline V lookup: CDR1 SGHRS, CDR2 YFSETQ. This CDR3 is built from 15 residues. CDR3 region: CASSAPGLAGFGRFF. CDR3 DNA: TGCGCCAGCAGTGCACCGGGACTAGCGGGATTTGGGCGGTTCTTC.

The V gene is TRBV6-1, the J gene TRBJ2-2; a weak D match, TRBD2 (5 bases). This CDR3 region has 14 residues. Germline V lookup: CDR1 MNHNS, CDR2 SASEGT. V was clipped by 2 bases and J by 11 bases, with 15 bases between them. CDR3 loop: CASSERGSGAELFF. The CDR3, as DNA: TGTGCCAGCAGTGAAAGAGGGTCTGGTGCCGAGCTGTTTTTT.

This rearrangement joins TRBV7-2 to TRBJ2-4, with unresolved D. V gave up 6 bases and J gave up 4 bases, with 16 bases separating them. The CDR3 has 15 residues. Germline CDR1 SGHTA, CDR2 FQGNSA. CDR3 residues: CASSPQSGTKNIQYF. CDR3 in DNA: TGTGCCAGCAGTCCCCAGTCAGGAACGAAAAACATTCAGTACTTC.

The chain is built from TRBV30 and TRBJ1-1; 7 bases fit TRBD1. The germline CDR1 and CDR2 sequences are GTSNPN and SVGIG (reference sequence). V was clipped by 1 base and J by 1 base; unmatched bases: 0. The CDR3 runs 13 residues. The CDR3 spells CAWSGQGNTEAFF. The CDR3 bases are TGTGCCTGGAGTGGACAGGGGAACACTGAAGCTTTCTTT.

CDR3 DNA sequence: TGTGCCAGCAGTCCCTCGGGACTAGCTAGTTATCGGGGGGAGACCCAGTACTTC. It yields the protein CASSPSGLASYRGETQYF. The gene calls are TRBV28 and TRBJ2-5, with TRBD2 matching 9 bases. V dropped 5 bases and J dropped 5; count of bases not matched to a gene: 18. Germline V lookup: CDR1 MDHEN, CDR2 SYDVKM. The CDR3 totals 18 residues.

The chain is built from TRBV1 and TRBJ1-4. TRBV1 is reported as a pseudogene. This CDR3 is built from 16 residues. CDR3 residues: CTSSQVPPGHGEKLFF. CDR3 DNA sequence: TGCACCAGCAGCCAAGTGCCCCCGGGTCACGGTGAAAAACTGTTTTTT.

This chain connects TRBV7-2 to TRBJ2-1, with 10 bases matching TRBD2. Germline trimming cut 1 base from V and 9 bases from J; bases unmatched to any gene: 9. Germline V gene sequence: CDR1 SGHTA, CDR2 FQGNSA. The CDR3 has 16 amino acids. In nucleotides, the CDR3 is TGTGCCAGCAGCTTAGACTGGCTAGCGGGAGTTAGTGAGCAGTTCTTC. This encodes CASSLDWLAGVSEQFF.

The rearrangement joins TRBV6-4 to TRBJ1-2; 10 positions agree with TRBD1. After removal of 6 bases from V and 5 bases from J, the junction contained 9 bases not matched to a gene. Germline lookup yields CDR1 MRHNA and CDR2 SNTAGT. The CDR3 covers 15 residues. The CDR3 is CASRRAGTGEYGYTF. CDR3 coding DNA: TGTGCCAGCAGGAGAGCCGGGACAGGGGAGTATGGCTACACCTTC.

V gene TRBV5-1 combines with J gene TRBJ2-3; 14 positions agree with TRBD2. Trimming removed 0 bases from V and 2 bases from J; junction bases left unmatched: 2. The CDR3 covers 17 residues. Germline V lookup: CDR1 SGHRS, CDR2 YFSETQ. CDR3 protein: CASSLAGLAGATDTQYF. The CDR3 DNA is TGCGCCAGCAGCTTGGCGGGACTAGCGGGGGCCACAGATACGCAGTATTTT.

The chain links TRBV10-1 to TRBJ2-1; possibly TRBD2 for D (6 bases). The germline gives CDR1 WNHNN, CDR2 SYGVQD (reference sequence). Deletions cut 3 bases from V and 5 bases from J, with 14 bases between. This CDR3 spans 15 amino acids. The CDR3 spells CASSDVGRIDNEQFF. As DNA, the CDR3 is TGCGCCAGCAGTGACGTCGGGAGAATAGACAATGAGCAGTTCTTC.

The chain carries TRBV7-2 and TRBJ1-5, with D possibly TRBD1 on 5 matching bases. V was cut by 4 bases and J by 7 bases, with 14 bases left in between. The CDR3 runs to 14 residues. From germline, CDR1 is SGHTA and CDR2 FQGNSA. CDR3 residues: CASSSWGEEQPQHF. The CDR3 DNA reads as TGTGCCAGCAGCTCGTGGGGGGAGGAGCAGCCCCAGCATTTT. Complete variable domain (other parts from reference TRBV7-2 and TRBJ1-5): GAGVSQSPSNKVTEKGKDVELRCDPISGHTALYWYRQSLGQGLEFLIYFQGNSAPDKSGLPSDRFSAERTGGSVSTLTIQRTQQEDSAVYLCASSSWGEEQPQHFGDGTRLSIL.